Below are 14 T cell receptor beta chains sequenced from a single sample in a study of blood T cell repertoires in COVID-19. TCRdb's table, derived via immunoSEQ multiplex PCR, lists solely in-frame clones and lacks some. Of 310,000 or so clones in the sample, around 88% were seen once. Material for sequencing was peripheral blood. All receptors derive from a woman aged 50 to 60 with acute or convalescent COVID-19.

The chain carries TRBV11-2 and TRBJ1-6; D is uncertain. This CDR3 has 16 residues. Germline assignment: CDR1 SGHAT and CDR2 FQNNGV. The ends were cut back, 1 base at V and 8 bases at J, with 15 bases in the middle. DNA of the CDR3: TGTGCCAGCAGCTTAGTTGGGCCCAGGTGGTATTCACCCCTCCACTTT. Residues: CASSLVGPRWYSPLHF.

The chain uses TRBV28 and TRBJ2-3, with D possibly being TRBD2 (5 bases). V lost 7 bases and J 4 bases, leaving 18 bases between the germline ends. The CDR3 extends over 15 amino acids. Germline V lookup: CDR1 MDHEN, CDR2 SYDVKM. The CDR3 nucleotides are TGTGCCAGCACTACACTCCAAACGAGGGCAGATACGCAGTATTTT. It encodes CASTTLQTRADTQYF. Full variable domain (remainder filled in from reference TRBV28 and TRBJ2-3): DVKVTQSSRYLVKRTGEKVFLECVQDMDHENMFWYRQDPGLGLRLIYFSYDVKMKEKGDIPEGYSVSREKKERFSLILESASTNQTSMYLCASTTLQTRADTQYFGPGTRLTVL.

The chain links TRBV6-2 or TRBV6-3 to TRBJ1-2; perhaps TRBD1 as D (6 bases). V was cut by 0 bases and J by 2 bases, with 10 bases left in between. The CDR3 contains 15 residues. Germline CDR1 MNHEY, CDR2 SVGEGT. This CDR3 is CASSYSFQGNYGYTF. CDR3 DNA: TGTGCCAGCAGTTACTCGTTTCAGGGGAACTATGGCTACACCTTC.

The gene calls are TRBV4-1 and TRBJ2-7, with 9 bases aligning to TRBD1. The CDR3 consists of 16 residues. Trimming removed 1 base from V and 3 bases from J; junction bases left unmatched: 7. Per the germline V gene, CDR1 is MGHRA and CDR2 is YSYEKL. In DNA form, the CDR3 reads TGCGCCAGCAGCCAAGTCCATCGGGACAGGGACTACGAGCAGTACTTC. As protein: CASSQVHRDRDYEQYF.

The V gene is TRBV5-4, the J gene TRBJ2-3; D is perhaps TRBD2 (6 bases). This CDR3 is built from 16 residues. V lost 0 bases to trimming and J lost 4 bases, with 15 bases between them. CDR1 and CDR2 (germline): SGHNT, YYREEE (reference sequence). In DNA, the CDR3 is TGTGCCAGCAGCTTGGCTTGGCAGGGAGGATCAGATACGCAGTATTTT. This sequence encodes CASSLAWQGGSDTQYF.

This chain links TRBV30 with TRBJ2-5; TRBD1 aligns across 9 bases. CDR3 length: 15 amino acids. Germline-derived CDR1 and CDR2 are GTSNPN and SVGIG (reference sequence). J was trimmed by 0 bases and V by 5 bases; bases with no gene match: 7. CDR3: CAWANRGLHQETQYF. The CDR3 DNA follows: TGTGCCTGGGCGAACAGGGGGCTTCACCAAGAGACCCAGTACTTC. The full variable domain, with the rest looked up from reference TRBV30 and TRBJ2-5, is SQTIHQWPATLVQPVGSPLSLECTVEGTSNPNLYWYRQAAGRGLQLLFYSVGIGQISSEVPQNLSASRPQDRQFILSSKKLLLSDSGFYLCAWANRGLHQETQYFGPGTRLLVL.

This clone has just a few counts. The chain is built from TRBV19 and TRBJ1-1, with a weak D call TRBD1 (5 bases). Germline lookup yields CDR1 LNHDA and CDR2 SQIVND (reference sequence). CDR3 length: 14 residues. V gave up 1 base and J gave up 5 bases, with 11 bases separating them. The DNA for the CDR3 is TGTGCCAGTAGTATAGGGGGAGGGGTTACTGAAGCTTTCTTT. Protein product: CASSIGGGVTEAFF.

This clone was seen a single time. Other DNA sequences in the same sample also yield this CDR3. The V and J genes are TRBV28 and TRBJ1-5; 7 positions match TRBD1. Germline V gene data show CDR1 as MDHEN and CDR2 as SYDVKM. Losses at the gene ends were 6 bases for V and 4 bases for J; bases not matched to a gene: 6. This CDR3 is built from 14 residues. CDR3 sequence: CASRGGQNNQPQHF. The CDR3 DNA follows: TGTGCCAGCAGAGGGGGACAGAATAATCAGCCCCAGCATTTT.

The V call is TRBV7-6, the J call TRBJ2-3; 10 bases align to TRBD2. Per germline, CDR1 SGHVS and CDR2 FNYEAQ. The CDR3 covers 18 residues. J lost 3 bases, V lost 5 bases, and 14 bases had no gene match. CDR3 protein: CASSHRKSGRAGTDTQYF. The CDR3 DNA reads TGTGCCAGCAGCCACAGGAAAAGCGGGAGGGCCGGTACAGATACGCAGTATTTT.

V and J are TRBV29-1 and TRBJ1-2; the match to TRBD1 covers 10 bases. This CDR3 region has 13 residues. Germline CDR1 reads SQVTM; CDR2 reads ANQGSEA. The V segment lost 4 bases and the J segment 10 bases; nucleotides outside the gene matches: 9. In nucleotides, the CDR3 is TGCAGCGTTGCCCCAGACAGGGGGCGTGACTACACCTTC. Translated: CSVAPDRGRDYTF.

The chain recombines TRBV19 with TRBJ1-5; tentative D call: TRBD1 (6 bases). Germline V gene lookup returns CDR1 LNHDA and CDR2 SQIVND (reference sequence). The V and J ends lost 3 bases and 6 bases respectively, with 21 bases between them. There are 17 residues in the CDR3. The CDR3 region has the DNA TGTGCCAGTAGTATCAGGACCGTACAGGGAATGGCTCAGCCCCAGCATTTT. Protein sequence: CASSIRTVQGMAQPQHF.

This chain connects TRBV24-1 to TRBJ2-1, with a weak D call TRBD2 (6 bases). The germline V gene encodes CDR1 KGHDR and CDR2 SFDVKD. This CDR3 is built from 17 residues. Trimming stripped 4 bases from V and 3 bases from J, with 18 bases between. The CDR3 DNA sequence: TGTGCCACCAGTGACCCCGTAGCGGAACACAACTACAATGAGCAGTTCTTC. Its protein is CATSDPVAEHNYNEQFF.

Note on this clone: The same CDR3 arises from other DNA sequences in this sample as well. The DNA for the CDR3 is TGTGCCAGCAGTTTACGGGACAGGGCCTACGAGCAGTACTTC. Its protein product is CASSLRDRAYEQYF. This chain connects TRBV28 to TRBJ2-7; 9 bases are shared with TRBD1. CDR1 is MDHEN and CDR2 is SYDVKM in the germline V gene. V lost 2 bases, J lost 2 bases, and 1 base stayed unmatched. CDR3 length equals 14 residues.

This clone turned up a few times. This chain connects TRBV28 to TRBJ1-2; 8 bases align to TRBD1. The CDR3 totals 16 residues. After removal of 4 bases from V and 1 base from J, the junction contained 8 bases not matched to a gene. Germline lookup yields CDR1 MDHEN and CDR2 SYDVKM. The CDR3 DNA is TGTGCCAGCAGTTCCCCAGGACAGGGCTATAACTATGGCTACACCTTC. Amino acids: CASSSPGQGYNYGYTF.